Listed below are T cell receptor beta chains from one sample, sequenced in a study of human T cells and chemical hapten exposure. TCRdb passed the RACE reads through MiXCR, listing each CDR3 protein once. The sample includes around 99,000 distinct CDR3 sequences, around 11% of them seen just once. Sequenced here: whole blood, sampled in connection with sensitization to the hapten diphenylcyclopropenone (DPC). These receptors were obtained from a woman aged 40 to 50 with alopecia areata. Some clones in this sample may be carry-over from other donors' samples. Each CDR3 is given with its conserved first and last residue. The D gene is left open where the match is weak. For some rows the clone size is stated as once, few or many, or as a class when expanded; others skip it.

DNA: TGTGCCAGCCAACGGAGGGGGAGCTCCTATAATTCACCCCTCCACTTT
CDR3: CASQRRGSSYNSPLHF
J: TRBJ1-6
V: TRBV6-5
D: NA
size: NA
length: 16

DNA: TGCAGCGTTACTAGCGGGAGCAGGAGTGAGCAGTTCTTC
CDR3: CSVTSGSRSEQFF
J: TRBJ2-1
V: TRBV29-1
D: TRBD2
size: few
length: 13

DNA: TGTGCCAGCAGTCGGTCCGGGGAGCTGTTTTTT
CDR3: CASSRSGELFF
J: TRBJ2-2
V: TRBV6-2/TRBV6-3
D: NA
size: many
length: 11

DNA: TGTGCCAGCAGTTTTATAGCGGGAGGGTACAATGAGCAGTTCTTC
CDR3: CASSFIAGGYNEQFF
J: TRBJ2-1
V: TRBV12-3/TRBV12-4
D: TRBD2
size: NA
length: 15

DNA: TGTGCCAGCAGCTTAACAGGGTTGGGAAATTACGAGCAGTACTTC
CDR3: CASSLTGLGNYEQYF
J: TRBJ2-7
V: TRBV7-9
D: NA
size: many
length: 15

DNA: TGTGCCAGCAGCTTAGCGCGGCCCCGGGGGCTGACCTATGGCTACACCTTC
CDR3: CASSLARPRGLTYGYTF
J: TRBJ1-2
V: TRBV7-9
D: NA
size: NA
length: 17

DNA: TGTGCCAGCAGTTCGCCGACTAGCGCCTACGAGCAGTACTTC
CDR3: CASSSPTSAYEQYF
J: TRBJ2-7
V: TRBV28
D: TRBD2
size: many
length: 14

DNA: TGTGCCAGCAGCTTAAACAGGGGACAAGAGACCCAGTACTTC
CDR3: CASSLNRGQETQYF
J: TRBJ2-5
V: TRBV11-1
D: TRBD1
size: NA
length: 14

DNA: TGTGCCAGCAAGCTAGCGGGAGCCTACGAGCAGTACTTC
CDR3: CASKLAGAYEQYF
J: TRBJ2-7
V: TRBV28
D: TRBD2
size: many
length: 13

DNA: TGTGCCAGCAGTAGCTTCCAGAGGGTCGGGACAGGGGTTCCGGGACAGTACTTC
CDR3: CASSSFQRVGTGVPGQYF
J: TRBJ2-7
V: TRBV2
D: TRBD1
size: NA
length: 18

DNA: TGCAGCGTTGGTATCGGGAGTTCGTCCTACAATGAGCAGTTCTTC
CDR3: CSVGIGSSSYNEQFF
J: TRBJ2-1
V: TRBV29-1
D: NA
size: few
length: 15

DNA: TGTGCCAGCAGCCAAGACATCGGAGCTTACAATGAGCAGTTCTTC
CDR3: CASSQDIGAYNEQFF
J: TRBJ2-1
V: TRBV3-1
D: NA
size: NA
length: 15

DNA: TGCGCCAGCAGCTTATGGGTCTCTGGGGCCAACGTCCTGACTTTC
CDR3: CASSLWVSGANVLTF
J: TRBJ2-6
V: TRBV5-1
D: NA
size: NA
length: 15

DNA: TGCAGCGTTGAAGCTGGGGAGGAGACCCAGTACTTC
CDR3: CSVEAGEETQYF
J: TRBJ2-5
V: TRBV29-1
D: NA
size: NA
length: 12

DNA: TGTGCCAGCAGCCCCAAGACAGGGGTCCTCACCGGGGAGCTGTTTTTT
CDR3: CASSPKTGVLTGELFF
J: TRBJ2-2
V: TRBV5-4
D: TRBD1
size: few
length: 16

DNA: TGTGCCAGCAGATTGACAGGGGGAAACTACGAGCAGTACTTC
CDR3: CASRLTGGNYEQYF
J: TRBJ2-7
V: TRBV28
D: TRBD1
size: many
length: 14

DNA: TGTGCCAGCAGCTTCCCGACTAGCGGGTCTTGGGGTGAGCAGTTCTTC
CDR3: CASSFPTSGSWGEQFF
J: TRBJ2-1
V: TRBV7-8
D: TRBD2
size: NA
length: 16

DNA: TGTGCCAGCAGTAAGGGCTGGGAGGCTACTTACATTCAGTACTTC
CDR3: CASSKGWEATYIQYF
J: TRBJ2-4
V: TRBV6-2/TRBV6-3
D: NA
size: NA
length: 15

DNA: TGCAGCGTCGCCTACAGGGGGGGAACTGAAGCTTTCTTT
CDR3: CSVAYRGGTEAFF
J: TRBJ1-1
V: TRBV29-1
D: TRBD1
size: many
length: 13

DNA: TGTGCAAGTCGCTTAGTAAGGGATGGAAACACCATATATTTT
CDR3: CASRLVRDGNTIYF
J: TRBJ1-3
V: TRBV12-2
D: NA
size: NA
length: 14

DNA: TGCAGTGCTAGTGCGGGAGGCAACAATGAGCAGTTCTTC
CDR3: CSASAGGNNEQFF
J: TRBJ2-1
V: TRBV20-1
D: TRBD2
size: NA
length: 13

DNA: TGTGCCAGCAGCTCCGAGGGGCGGGAGCAGTTCTTC
CDR3: CASSSEGREQFF
J: TRBJ2-1
V: TRBV7-6
D: NA
size: many
length: 12